Here is one TCR beta chain with its context. Its cognate antigen is unknown. This entry belongs to a study of cytotoxic CD8 clonotypes in ibrutinib-treated CLL. Study-level background: Response was recorded as partial in 25 or so patients and complete in 2; at median approximately 65 months, roughly 15 remained remitted and some 12 had progressed. Median treatment time before response sampling was approximately twelve months, range 6 to 36.

Study-wide results and limits: Elevated clonality accompanied ibrutinib response, with a return toward baseline values at progression.

Repertoires were generated with immunoSEQ multiplex PCR, while TCRdb's copy carries only in-frame clones and drops some. Of 25,000 to 30,000 clones in the sample, more than 65% are singletons; the top ten hold roughly 56%. The CDR3 has 15 residues. V trimming: 4 bases; J trimming: 2 bases; junction bases outside the gene matches: 6. Germline CDR1 SQVTM, CDR2 ANQGSEA. The clonotype originates from a human donor with chronic lymphocytic leukemia. Here the sequenced sample was PBMCs, taken after 24 months of ibrutinib treatment. This chain connects TRBV29-1 to TRBJ2-2; 8 bases are shared with TRBD1. CDR3 region: CSVVSGGLNTGELFF. The CDR3 DNA sequence: TGCAGCGTTGTCTCAGGGGGCTTAAACACCGGGGAGCTGTTTTTT.